The present entry profiles one T cell receptor (beta chain) with its context. Its specificity is not known. These data originate in a study of shared clonotypes between healthy human individuals. Study-level results: In contrast to clonotypes shared by all four donors, non-shared clonotypes had lower generation probabilities.

Trimming cost V 1 base and J 10 bases, with 11 bases left between them. The CDR3 has 13 amino acids. Germline V lookup: CDR1 SEHNR, CDR2 FQNEAQ (reference sequence). This table comes from immunoSEQ multiplex PCR, and its TCRdb copy is limited to in-frame clones, with some not included. The sample records around 2.5 million clones, roughly 93% being singletons. The TCR sequence derives from a man aged 18 to 30 in good health. Some clones in this sample may be carry-over from other donors' samples. The chain carries TRBV7-9 and TRBJ2-1; D remains ambiguous. The sample was naive CD4+ T cells from PBMCs. Subset indicated: CD45RA+ positively selected. CDR3 protein: CASSLDPIGEQFF. CDR3 DNA: TGTGCCAGCAGCTTAGATCCGATAGGGGAGCAGTTCTTC.